A selection of T cell receptor beta chains follows, all from one sample in a study of cytotoxic CD8 clonotypes in ibrutinib-treated CLL. Clones were sequenced by immunoSEQ multiplex PCR, and TCRdb holds only the in-frame ones, with some missing. Among 300,000 or so clones, 67% were seen once, and the ten largest hold about 5.9%. The sample was PBMCs, taken after 36 months of ibrutinib treatment. All receptors come from a human donor with chronic lymphocytic leukemia. Both conserved end residues are part of each CDR3. A D gene is named only where the DNA matches it firmly. Rows may omit the clone size; those that give it use once, few, many or a size class.

d_call j_call cdr3_length v_call clone_size cdr3_nt cdr3_aa
- TRBJ2-5 12 TRBV2 - TGTGCCAGCATGGGCGGCGAGGAGACCCAGTACTTC CASMGGEETQYF
- TRBJ2-2 14 TRBV18 - TGTGCCAGCTCACCAGAGAGGGTCTCCGGGGAGCTGTTTTTT CASSPERVSGELFF
- TRBJ2-7 12 TRBV5-1 few TGCGCCAGCAGCTTGGGCACATACGAGCAGTACTTC CASSLGTYEQYF
- TRBJ1-1 16 TRBV5-1 - TGCGCCAGCAGCCAGACCCCAGGGAAAGTAAACACTGAAGCTTTCTTT CASSQTPGKVNTEAFF
- TRBJ2-5 13 TRBV7-6 few TGTGCCAGCAGCTTAGCGGTGGGGGCCCAGCTGTACTTC CASSLAVGAQLYF
- TRBJ2-7 13 TRBV6-5 - TGTGCCAGCAGTTACTCGTTGGGCTACGAGCAGTACTTC CASSYSLGYEQYF
- TRBJ2-3 16 TRBV5-6 - TGTGCCAGCAGCCCGCGGCCGGGACGGAGCACAGATACGCAGTATTTT CASSPRPGRSTDTQYF
- TRBJ2-7 17 TRBV9 - TGTGCCAGCAGCGTAGGGTCCAGCTCCCTCCCCCCCTACGAGCAGTACTTC CASSVGSSSLPPYEQYF
- TRBJ1-3 17 TRBV9 - TGTGCCAGCAGCACCTTCACAGGGTCAAACTCTGGAAACACCATATATTTT CASSTFTGSNSGNTIYF
- TRBJ2-3 17 TRBV15 - TGTGCCACCAGCAGAGGCCCACTAGCAGCTAGCACAGATACGCAGTATTTT CATSRGPLAASTDTQYF
TRBD1 TRBJ1-5 14 TRBV6-1 once TGTGCCAGCCTCAGGGACAGGGGGCATCAGCCCCAGCATTTT CASLRDRGHQPQHF
- TRBJ1-1 14 TRBV2 - TGTGCCAGCAGTGACCCCGGGGTGAGCACTGAAGCTTTCTTT CASSDPGVSTEAFF
- TRBJ1-1 12 TRBV29-1 - TGCAGCGTTGGTTTCATGAACACTGAAGCTTTCTTT CSVGFMNTEAFF
- TRBJ2-2 15 TRBV11-2 - TGTGCCAGCAGCTTTTTGGCTGCGAACACCGGGGAGCTGTTTTTT CASSFLAANTGELFF
TRBD1 TRBJ2-3 16 TRBV2 - TGTGCCAGCAGGGACTTGTGGACAGGTGACACAGATACGCAGTATTTT CASRDLWTGDTDTQYF
- TRBJ2-1 14 TRBV7-3 - TGTGCCAGCAGCTTAGCCCGGCCGCCCAATGAGCAGTTCTTC CASSLARPPNEQFF
TRBD2 TRBJ2-5 19 TRBV14 once TGTGCCAGCAGCCAAGTCTGGGGCCTAGCGGGGGCCGAGGGAGAGACCCAGTACTTC CASSQVWGLAGAEGETQYF
TRBD2 TRBJ2-7 16 TRBV2 - TGTGCCACCCTTTGGGCCGTAGCGGGAGATGCGTACGAGCAGTACTTC CATLWAVAGDAYEQYF
- TRBJ1-1 14 TRBV19 - TGTGCCAGTAGTATCGGGGGGGCAGGAACTGAAGCTTTCTTT CASSIGGAGTEAFF
- TRBJ2-1 13 TRBV6-5 - TGTGCCAGCAGTCACTTTTATAGGGATGAGCAGTTCTTC CASSHFYRDEQFF
TRBD1 TRBJ1-3 16 TRBV7-8 few TGTGCCAGCAGCCCGTACCTAGGACAGGGTGGAAACACCATATATTTT CASSPYLGQGGNTIYF
- TRBJ1-3 16 TRBV30 - TGTGCCTGGCAGAGACAGGCGTTTCCCCCTGGAAACACCATATATTTT CAWQRQAFPPGNTIYF
- TRBJ2-1 16 TRBV18 many TGTGCCAGCTCACGATCTGGGCCTAGCGCCTACAATGAGCAGTTCTTC CASSRSGPSAYNEQFF
- TRBJ1-2 13 TRBV10-2 few TGCGCCAGCAGTGACCTCGTCGGGAACGGCTACACCTTC CASSDLVGNGYTF
- TRBJ2-6 16 TRBV2 - TGTGCCAGCAGTGAAATAGTGGACTCTGGGGCCAACGTCCTGACTTTC CASSEIVDSGANVLTF
- TRBJ2-2 15 TRBV9 - TGTGCCAGCAGCGGACGGTTAATGGAGACCGGGGAGCTGTTTTTT CASSGRLMETGELFF
TRBD1 TRBJ2-5 14 TRBV19 - TGTGCCAGTAGTAGGGACAGGGGAGAAGAGACCCAGTACTTC CASSRDRGEETQYF
- TRBJ2-7 12 TRBV7-3 few TGTGCCAGCAGCCAGGACAGCTACGAGCAGTACTTC CASSQDSYEQYF
- TRBJ2-7 13 TRBV10-2 - TGCGCCTCCCAAACAAGGCGACACTACGAGCAGTACTTC CASQTRRHYEQYF
- TRBJ2-5 12 TRBV5-6 - TGTGCCAGCAGTGGGGGGCAAGAGACCCAGTACTTC CASSGGQETQYF